The subject of this entry is one T cell receptor beta chain. Its antigen is unidentified. Original analysis: A classifier for distant metastasis in papillary thyroid cancer was constructed using CDR3 differences observed across clinicopathological groups. TCRdb reanalyzed the PCR reads with MiXCR. In this record, the V and J calls reflect TCRdb's handling and not the investigators' own analysis. The table lists approximately 12,000 clones, around 29% of them singletons. This specimen comes from a study of metastatic and nonmetastatic thyroid tumors. Study-level information: The study looked at repertoires side by side in blood and in tumor or nodule tissue from malignant and benign thyroid patients.

With 3 bases clipped from V and 3 bases from J, the junction kept 8 bases outside the gene matches. Germline assignment: CDR1 SQVTM and CDR2 ANQGSEA. CDR3 length: 14 amino acids. Study results and caveats: The study reportedly found significantly higher TCR beta diversity in malignant thyroid tumors than benign nodules, in blood and tumor.

Treatment of any kind had been given to no patient before thyroid surgery. The sequenced material came from tumor tissue. V and J are TRBV29-1 and TRBJ2-7; 7 bases fit TRBD1. This TCR was sampled from a female donor with papillary thyroid cancer or a benign thyroid nodule (not recorded which). Some clones in this sample may be carry-over from other donors' samples. The CDR3 here is CSVDAETGSYEQYF. In DNA, the CDR3 is TGCAGCGTTGACGCGGAGACAGGGAGCTACGAGCAGTACTTC.